A single sample gave rise to the 21 T cell receptor beta chains below, sequenced in a study of T cells expressing NK-cell markers. TCRdb re-called the 5' RACE reads and gives one entry per CDR3 protein, without DNA. Recorded here are hundreds of thousands of distinct CDR3 sequences; the top ten clones represent 3% to 4.5%. The sequenced material came from blood T cells: a sorted CD56 or NKG2C T cell subset, CD4+ or CD8+ T cells, or bulk PBMC T cells (not recorded which). The receptor source for this set is a man between 18 and 35 years old in good health.

This rearrangement joins TRBV25-1 to TRBJ2-1; without DNA, the TCRdb call of TRBD2 cannot be checked. CDR3 length: 14 residues. Per the germline V gene, CDR1 is MGHDK and CDR2 is SYGVNS. The CDR3 protein is CASKGSGSGNEQFF. Using reference TRBV25-1 and TRBJ2-1 for the parts outside the CDR3, the full variable domain is EADIYQTPRYLVIGTGKKITLECSQTMGHDKMYWYQQDPGMELHLIHYSYGVNSTEKGDLSSESTVSRIRTEHFPLTLESARPSHTSQYLCASKGSGSGNEQFFGPGTRLTVL.

The chain uses TRBV18 and TRBJ2-2; TCRdb's D gene call, TRBD2, goes unchecked for lack of DNA. The CDR3 sequence is 14 residues long. The germline CDR1 and CDR2 sequences are KGHSH and LQKENI. CDR3: CASSTVAGVRELFF.

The V and J genes are TRBV3-1 and TRBJ2-2; checking the TCRdb D call of TRBD1 is not possible without DNA. This CDR3 is 13 amino acids long. Looked up from germline, CDR1 is LGHDT and CDR2 is YNNKEL (reference sequence). The CDR3 is CASEIRGAGELFF. Using reference TRBV3-1 and TRBJ2-2 for the parts outside the CDR3, the full variable domain is DTAVSQTPKYLVTQMGNDKSIKCEQNLGHDTMYWYKQDSKKFLKIMFSYNNKELIINETVPNRFSPKSPDKAHLNLHINSLELGDSAVYFCASEIRGAGELFFGEGSRLTVL.

The rearrangement joins TRBV20-1 to TRBJ2-7. The CDR3 is 15 residues long. Germline V gene sequence: CDR1 DFQATT, CDR2 SNEGSKA (reference sequence). The CDR3 spells CSARDGSRATYEQYF.

The V call is TRBV7-2, the J call TRBJ2-3; the D call of TRBD2 rests on TCRdb alone, since no DNA is present to check it. This CDR3 has 16 amino acids. Germline lookup yields CDR1 SGHTA and CDR2 FQGNSA. Here the CDR3 reads CASSPGLAGGPNTQYF.

This chain uses TRBV6-5 with TRBJ1-2; TCRdb designates TRBD1, a call that cannot be tested without DNA. The germline V gene encodes CDR1 MNHEY and CDR2 SVGAGI. The CDR3 is 12 residues long. The CDR3 region is CASSQGALGYTF.

CDR3 region: CAIREPLLAGGIDTGELFF. The rearrangement links TRBV10-3 to TRBJ2-2; TCRdb proposes TRBD2, but this gene call is untestable without DNA. This CDR3 is 19 amino acids long. CDR1 is ENHRY and CDR2 is SYGVKD in the germline V gene.

This chain joins TRBV7-3 and TRBJ2-1; lacking DNA, the TRBD2 call made by TCRdb goes unchecked. CDR3 length: 19 amino acids. Germline CDR1 is SGHTA and CDR2 is FQGTGA. The CDR3 reads CASSLLPGLAESSYNEQFF. The full variable domain, its missing parts supplied by reference TRBV7-3 and TRBJ2-1, is GAGVSQTPSNKVTEKGKYVELRCDPISGHTALYWYRQSLGQGPEFLIYFQGTGAADDSGLPNDRFFAVRPEGSVSTLKIQRTERGDSAVYLCASSLLPGLAESSYNEQFFGPGTRLTVL.

This chain connects TRBV30 to TRBJ2-3; TCRdb's assignment of TRBD2 cannot be checked, as there is no DNA. The CDR3 runs to 14 residues. The germline CDR1 and CDR2 sequences are GTSNPN and SVGIG (reference sequence). The CDR3 is CACQTSPNADTQYF. Together with reference TRBV30 and TRBJ2-3, the CDR3 gives the full variable domain: SQTIHQWPATLVQPVGSPLSLECTVEGTSNPNLYWYRQAAGRGLQLLFYSVGIGQISSEVPQNLSASRPQDRQFILSSKKLLLSDSGFYLCACQTSPNADTQYFGPGTRLTVL.

J is TRBJ2-5 and V is TRBV5-1; TCRdb's D call of TRBD1 is untestable without DNA. This CDR3 is built from 14 residues. CDR1 SGHRS and CDR2 YFSETQ come from the germline V gene. The CDR3 reads CASSPWDSEKTQYF.

CDR3 in amino acids: CASRETGANEKLFF. V gene TRBV6-1 combines with J gene TRBJ1-4; TCRdb lists TRBD1, though no DNA is available to test this call. Germline CDR1 reads MNHNS; CDR2 reads SASEGT. The CDR3 loop spans 14 amino acids.

This chain uses TRBV12-3 or TRBV12-4 with TRBJ2-1. This CDR3 contains 12 residues. This chain's CDR3 is CASNERYNEQFF.

This chain joins TRBV20-1 and TRBJ2-1; the D call from TCRdb, TRBD2, cannot be confirmed without DNA. Germline V gene lookup returns CDR1 DFQATT and CDR2 SNEGSKA (reference sequence). CDR3 length equals 15 residues. CDR3: CSARDRAGINNEQFF.

The chain recombines TRBV20-1 with TRBJ2-2; with no DNA, the TCRdb D assignment of TRBD2 cannot be verified. The CDR3 loop spans 15 amino acids. CDR1 DFQATT and CDR2 SNEGSKA come from the germline V gene (reference sequence). The CDR3: CSVAASGENTGELFF.

The chain links TRBV20-1 to TRBJ2-5; TCRdb indicates TRBD1, and absent DNA this call remains unverified. This CDR3 region has 14 residues. Germline values: CDR1 DFQATT, CDR2 SNEGSKA (reference sequence). CDR3 loop: CSASGGDSQETQYF.

The genes are TRBV7-9 and TRBJ2-6; TCRdb proposes TRBD1, but this gene call is untestable without DNA. There are 17 residues in the CDR3. From germline, CDR1 is SEHNR and CDR2 FQNEAQ (reference sequence). CDR3: CASSLSVGKAGANVLTF.

The chain joins TRBV28 to TRBJ2-5; the TCRdb D gene call, TRBD1, has no DNA to confirm it. The CDR3 is made up of 16 amino acids. Germline-derived CDR1 and CDR2 are MDHEN and SYDVKM. CDR3 protein: CASSLVGGVDQETQYF.

CDR3 amino acids: CSATRDENQPQHF. The V gene is TRBV20-1, the J gene TRBJ1-5; TCRdb outputs TRBD1, but without DNA this stays unchecked. Germline V lookup: CDR1 DFQATT, CDR2 SNEGSKA (reference sequence). The CDR3 extends over 13 amino acids.

The CDR3 is CATILGSGSMATDTQYF. The chain is built from TRBV7-9 and TRBJ2-3; checking the TCRdb D call of TRBD2 is not possible without DNA. This CDR3 comprises 17 residues. Germline lookup yields CDR1 SEHNR and CDR2 FQNEAQ (reference sequence).

The chain links TRBV21-1 to TRBJ1-5; TCRdb selects TRBD1, and the lack of DNA leaves this call unchecked. TRBV21-1 is listed as a pseudogene. The CDR3 sequence is 15 residues long. The CDR3 region is CASSKSAGINQPQHF.

V and J are TRBV19 and TRBJ2-6; absent DNA, TCRdb's TRBD1 call cannot be checked. CDR3 length: 15 amino acids. CDR1 LNHDA and CDR2 SQIVND come from the germline V gene (reference sequence). CDR3 in amino acids: CASSPQGTGANVLTF. The full variable domain, with the rest looked up from reference TRBV19 and TRBJ2-6, is DGGITQSPKYLFRKEGQNVTLSCEQNLNHDAMYWYRQDPGQGLRLIYYSQIVNDFQKGDIAEGYSVSREKKESFPLTVTSAQKNPTAFYLCASSPQGTGANVLTFGAGSRLTVL.